The present T cell receptor (beta chain) was sequenced within a study of cytomegalovirus exposure and HLA in healthy donors. Study-wide results and limits: Specific recognition of CMV antigens was confirmed in vitro for a few chains (all CMV-associated). Rare TCR sequences predominated, though certain public TCRs were found in many donors.

Looked up from germline, CDR1 is SGHTA and CDR2 is FQGNSA. V dropped 2 bases and J dropped 0; count of bases not matched to a gene: 6. The CDR3 spans 16 residues. Details on this clone: As yet, its antigen is unknown.

Sequencing used immunoSEQ multiplex PCR; TCRdb keeps in-frame clones, though not all of them. The data contain approximately 160,000 clones, under 90% of them singletons. The rearrangement uses TRBV7-2 and TRBJ2-7, with 8 bases that match TRBD1. The specimen was PBMCs. The TCR originated in a woman between 18 and 29 years old in good health and CMV-seropositive. DNA of the CDR3: TGTGCCAGCAGCTTAAGGACAGGGACCAGCTCCTACGAGCAGTACTTC. It is translated as CASSLRTGTSSYEQYF.